These 7 T cell receptor beta chains share one sample of origin, sequenced in a study of OX40 agonist ivuxolimab in advanced cancers. Produced via immunoSEQ multiplex PCR; TCRdb's table is partial and in-frame only. The sample yields under 90,000 clones, approximately 90% seen once. Sample: CD4+ or CD8+ T cells sorted from blood, taken in a trial of the OX40 agonist ivuxolimab. These receptors were collected from an adult with an advanced solid tumor such as melanoma, head and neck, liver or kidney cancer.

This chain connects TRBV12-5 to TRBJ2-1; D may match TRBD1 or TRBD2 (5 bases each). The CDR3 sequence is 13 residues long. Germline values: CDR1 LGHNT, CDR2 FRNRAP. The V and J ends lost 0 bases and 9 bases respectively, with 9 bases between them. The CDR3 here is CASGLVGTGEQFF. The CDR3 DNA is TGTGCTAGTGGTTTGGTAGGGACGGGTGAGCAGTTCTTC.

This rearrangement joins TRBV9 to TRBJ2-1, with 15 bases aligning to TRBD2. The CDR3 sequence is 15 residues long. Germline CDR1 is SGDLS and CDR2 is YYNGEE. V trimming: 3 bases; J trimming: 7 bases; junction bases outside the gene matches: 2. In nucleotides, the CDR3 is TGTGCCAGCAGCGCCGGGACTAGCGGGAGGAATGAGCAGTTCTTC. Residues: CASSAGTSGRNEQFF.

The genes are TRBV6-6 and TRBJ2-5; 11 nucleotides match TRBD2. CDR3 length: 15 amino acids. V lost 7 bases to trimming and J lost 1 base; unmatched junction nucleotides: 5. Per the germline V gene, CDR1 is MNHNY and CDR2 is SVGAGI (reference sequence). In DNA, the CDR3 is TGTGCCAGCAAAGCACTAGCGGGAGCCCAAGAGACCCAGTACTTC. This gives the protein CASKALAGAQETQYF.

This clone turned up a few times. The chain couples TRBV28 to TRBJ2-1; D remains ambiguous. V shed 8 bases and J shed 6 bases, with 17 bases lying between them. The germline CDR1 and CDR2 sequences are MDHEN and SYDVKM. This CDR3 spans 14 amino acids. The CDR3 loop reads CASQEENAGNEQFF. DNA of the CDR3: TGTGCCAGCCAAGAGGAAAATGCTGGCAATGAGCAGTTCTTC.

The chain employs TRBV14 and TRBJ2-1; 7 nucleotides line up with TRBD1. The germline V gene encodes CDR1 SGHDN and CDR2 FVKESK. The CDR3 runs to 15 residues. Trimming took 1 base from V and 2 from J; bases not matched to a gene: 2. DNA for the CDR3: TGTGCCAGCAGCCAAGTAAGGGGGCCCTACAATGAGCAGTTCTTC. Its translation: CASSQVRGPYNEQFF.

This CDR3 is CASSLRPRSTEAFF. CDR3 DNA: TGTGCCAGCAGCCTCAGGCCCCGGTCCACTGAAGCTTTCTTT. The chain has TRBV6-5 and TRBJ1-1; D gene uncertain. The V end lost 6 bases, the J end lost 4 bases, and 15 bases lay between the germline ends. The CDR3 sequence is 14 residues long. Germline-derived CDR1 and CDR2 are MNHEY and SVGAGI.

The chain combines TRBV9 with TRBJ1-6, with TRBD1 as a possible D gene (5 bases). The V end was cut by 0 bases, the J end by 7 bases, with 11 bases between. This CDR3 comprises 15 residues. Looked up from germline, CDR1 is SGDLS and CDR2 is YYNGEE. The CDR3 nucleotides are TGTGCCAGCAGCGTAGGGGGGACCGTGAATTCACCCCTCCACTTT. Encoded protein: CASSVGGTVNSPLHF.